One and the same sample provided the 3 T cell receptor beta chains below, sequenced in a study of blood T cell repertoires in COVID-19. Measured with immunoSEQ multiplex PCR; TCRdb has only the in-frame clones, and not every one. This sample has about 200,000 clones; 70% to 90% occur once, and the top ten carry around 2%. The specimen was peripheral blood. Source of these receptors: a young man who had recovered from COVID-19.

V and J are TRBV12-3 or TRBV12-4 and TRBJ1-2; possibly TRBD1 for D (5 bases). V lost 7 bases and J lost 6, with 15 bases in between. This CDR3 is built from 13 residues. The CDR3 nucleotides are TGTGCCAGCAACCTTGGCGGGGGGGATGGCTACACCTTC. This gives the protein CASNLGGGDGYTF.

The J gene is TRBJ1-4, the V gene TRBV5-5; D ambiguous. V gave up 0 bases and J gave up 4 bases, with 4 bases separating them. The CDR3 totals 13 residues. The V gene's germline CDR1 is SGHKS and CDR2 YYEKEE (reference sequence). The CDR3 region is CASSLGDNEKLFF. For the CDR3, the DNA is TGTGCCAGCAGCTTGGGAGATAATGAAAAACTGTTTTTT.

The chain employs TRBV6-5 and TRBJ2-7, with 7 nucleotides matching TRBD1. The CDR3 is 14 amino acids. Germline CDR1 is MNHEY and CDR2 is SVGAGI. With V trimmed by 5 bases and J by 7 bases, 11 bases remained unmatched. The CDR3 DNA is TGTGCCAGCAGTCTCGACAGGGAAGTAGGGGAGCAGTACTTC. Translation: CASSLDREVGEQYF.